The clone carrying this TCR beta chain has ten or more counts. The antigen is undetermined. Researchers amplified the TCR beta CDR3 regions from RNA transcripts. The TCR CDR3 first-round RT-PCR relied on the HTBI primer set. TCRdb reprocessed the multiplex PCR reads with MiXCR, giving one entry per CDR3 protein. The sample shows some 370,000 distinct CDR3 sequences, 17% of them seen only once. There are 12 residues in the CDR3. The germline V and J ends were trimmed by 10 bases and 5 bases, with 14 bases remaining between them. Germline CDR1 and CDR2: LGHDT and YNNKEL (reference sequence). This sample stems from a study of T cells in Graves' hyperthyroidism and ophthalmopathy. A patient was excluded if there was uncontrolled infection, other autoimmune disease, pregnancy or lactation. PBMCs were sourced from more than 9 ml fresh peripheral blood. Study-wide results and limits: Most clonotypes expanded in thyroid above 0.001 were likewise present in blood. The authors' 13 V-J model separated ophthalmopathy from stable hyperthyroidism.

This sequence joins TRBV3-1 and TRBJ2-5, with D perhaps given as TRBD1 or TRBD2 (5 bases each). Sequencing input: blood. This TCR came from a woman in her twenties or thirties with Graves' hyperthyroidism that later progressed to Graves' ophthalmopathy. The CDR3 DNA follows: TGTGCCACCAGAGGGGCAAGGGAGACCCAGTACTTC. Its translation: CATRGARETQYF.